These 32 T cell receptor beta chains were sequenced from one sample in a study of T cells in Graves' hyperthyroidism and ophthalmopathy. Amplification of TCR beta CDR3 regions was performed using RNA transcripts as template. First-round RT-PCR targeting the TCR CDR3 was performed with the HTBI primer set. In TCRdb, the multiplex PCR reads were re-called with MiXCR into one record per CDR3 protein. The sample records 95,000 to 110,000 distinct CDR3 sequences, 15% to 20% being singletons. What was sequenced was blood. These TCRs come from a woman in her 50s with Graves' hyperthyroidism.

The CDR3 region is CASSDPGSQWGSNTEAFF. In DNA form, the CDR3 reads TGTGCCAGCAGTGATCCTGGCAGCCAGTGGGGGTCGAACACTGAAGCTTTCTTT. The chain has TRBV6-1 and TRBJ1-1; D is perhaps TRBD1 (5 bases). The CDR3 has 18 amino acids. Trimming took off 3 bases at V and 1 base at J, with 21 bases between the two ends. Germline loops: CDR1 MNHNS, CDR2 SASEGT.

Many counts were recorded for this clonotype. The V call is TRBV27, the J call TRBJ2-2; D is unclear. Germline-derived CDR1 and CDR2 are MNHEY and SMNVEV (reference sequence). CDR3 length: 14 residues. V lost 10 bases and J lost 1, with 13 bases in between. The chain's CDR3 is CATLSGLNTGELFF. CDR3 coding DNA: TGTGCCACCTTATCAGGATTGAACACCGGGGAGCTGTTTTTT.

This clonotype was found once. CDR3 bases: TGTGCCAGCAGCAACACACTGAACACTGAAGCTTTCTTT. This encodes CASSNTLNTEAFF. The chain is built from TRBV7-9 and TRBJ1-1; no firm D call. The V gene lost 5 bases and the J gene lost 0 bases, with 7 bases spanning the gap. Germline-derived CDR1 and CDR2 are SEHNR and FQNEAQ (reference sequence). This CDR3 spans 13 amino acids.

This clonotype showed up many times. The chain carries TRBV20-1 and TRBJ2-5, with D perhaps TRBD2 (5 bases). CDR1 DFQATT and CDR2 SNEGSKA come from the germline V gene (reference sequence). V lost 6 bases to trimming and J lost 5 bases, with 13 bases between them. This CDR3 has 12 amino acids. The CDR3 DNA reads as TGCAGTGCAGGGAGCCTTGATGAGACCCAGTACTTC. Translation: CSAGSLDETQYF.

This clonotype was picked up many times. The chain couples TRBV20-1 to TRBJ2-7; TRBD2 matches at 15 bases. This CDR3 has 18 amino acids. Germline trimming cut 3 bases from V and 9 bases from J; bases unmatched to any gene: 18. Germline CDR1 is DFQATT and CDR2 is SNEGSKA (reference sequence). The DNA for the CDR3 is TGCAGTGCTAGTGGTGGACTAGCGGGAGGGCCGCAGTATGAAGTGCAGTACTTC. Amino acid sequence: CSASGGLAGGPQYEVQYF.

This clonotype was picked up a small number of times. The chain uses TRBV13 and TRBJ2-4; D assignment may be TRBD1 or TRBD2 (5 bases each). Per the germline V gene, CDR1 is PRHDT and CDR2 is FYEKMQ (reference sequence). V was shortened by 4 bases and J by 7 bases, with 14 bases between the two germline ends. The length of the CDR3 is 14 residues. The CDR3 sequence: CASSSEGTRNIQYF. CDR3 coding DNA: TGTGCCAGCAGCTCGGAAGGGACCAGGAACATTCAGTACTTC.

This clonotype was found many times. The CDR3 region has the DNA TGTGCCAGCAGTGGGTCGGGGCCCCAGCATTTT. It yields the protein CASSGSGPQHF. The chain employs TRBV2 and TRBJ1-5; D gene unclear. Germline V lookup: CDR1 SNHLY, CDR2 FYNNEI. The V end lost 4 bases, the J end lost 9 bases, and 7 bases lay between the germline ends. The length of the CDR3 is 11 residues. The full variable domain, rest sourced from reference TRBV2 and TRBJ1-5, is EPEVTQTPSHQVTQMGQEVILRCVPISNHLYFYWYRQILGQKVEFLVSFYNNEISEKSEIFDDQFSVERPDGSNFTLKIRSTKLEDSAMYFCASSGSGPQHFGDGTRLSIL.

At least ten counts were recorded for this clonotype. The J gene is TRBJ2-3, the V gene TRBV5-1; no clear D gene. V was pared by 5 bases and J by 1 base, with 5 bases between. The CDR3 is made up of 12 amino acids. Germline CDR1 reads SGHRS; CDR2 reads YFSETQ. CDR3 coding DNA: TGCGCCAGCAGGACGGGCACAGATACGCAGTATTTT. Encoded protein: CASRTGTDTQYF.

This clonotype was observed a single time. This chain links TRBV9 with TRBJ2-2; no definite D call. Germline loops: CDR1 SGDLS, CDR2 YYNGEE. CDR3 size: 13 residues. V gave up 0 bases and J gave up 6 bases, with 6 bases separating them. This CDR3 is CASSVVTAGELFF. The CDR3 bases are TGTGCCAGCAGCGTAGTCACGGCCGGGGAGCTGTTTTTT.

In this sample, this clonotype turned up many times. CDR3 in DNA: TGTGCCAGCAGTTTATATCAGGGGACCTACAATGAGCAGTTCTTC. Protein: CASSLYQGTYNEQFF. V is TRBV12-3 or TRBV12-4 and J is TRBJ2-1, with D possibly matching TRBD1 (6 bases). Trimming left V 2 bases short and J 2 bases short, with 10 bases between. The CDR3 consists of 15 residues.

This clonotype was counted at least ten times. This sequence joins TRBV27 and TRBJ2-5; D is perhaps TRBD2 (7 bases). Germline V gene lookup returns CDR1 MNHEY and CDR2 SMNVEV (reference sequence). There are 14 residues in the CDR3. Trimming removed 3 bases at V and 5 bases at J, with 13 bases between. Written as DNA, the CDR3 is TGTGCCAGCAGTTTGGGGGGGCCGGCCGAGACCCAGTACTTC. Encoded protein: CASSLGGPAETQYF.

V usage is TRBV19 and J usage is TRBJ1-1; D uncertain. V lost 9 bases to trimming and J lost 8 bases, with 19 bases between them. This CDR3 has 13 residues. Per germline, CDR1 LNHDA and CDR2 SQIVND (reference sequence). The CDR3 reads CASQNPGRGEAFF. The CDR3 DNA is TGTGCCAGCCAGAACCCCGGGCGGGGAGAAGCTTTCTTT.

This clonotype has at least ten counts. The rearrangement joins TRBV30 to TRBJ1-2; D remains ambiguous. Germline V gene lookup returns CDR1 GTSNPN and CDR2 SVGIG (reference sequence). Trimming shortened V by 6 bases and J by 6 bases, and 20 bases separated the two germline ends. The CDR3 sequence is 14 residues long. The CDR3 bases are TGTGCCTGTCGCGAGGTATCCTCCCGGGATGGCTACACCTTC. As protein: CACREVSSRDGYTF.

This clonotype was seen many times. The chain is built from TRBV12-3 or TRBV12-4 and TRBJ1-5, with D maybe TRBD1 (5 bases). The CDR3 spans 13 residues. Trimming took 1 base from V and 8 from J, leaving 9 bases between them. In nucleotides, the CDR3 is TGTGCCAGCAGTTTAGGGGGGGAGAAGCCCCAGCATTTT. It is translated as CASSLGGEKPQHF.

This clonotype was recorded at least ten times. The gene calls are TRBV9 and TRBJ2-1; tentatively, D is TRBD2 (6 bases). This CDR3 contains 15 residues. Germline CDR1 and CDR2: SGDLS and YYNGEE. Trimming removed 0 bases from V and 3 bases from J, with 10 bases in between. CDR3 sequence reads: CASSVAGEHYNEQFF. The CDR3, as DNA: TGTGCCAGCAGCGTAGCGGGAGAGCACTACAATGAGCAGTTCTTC.

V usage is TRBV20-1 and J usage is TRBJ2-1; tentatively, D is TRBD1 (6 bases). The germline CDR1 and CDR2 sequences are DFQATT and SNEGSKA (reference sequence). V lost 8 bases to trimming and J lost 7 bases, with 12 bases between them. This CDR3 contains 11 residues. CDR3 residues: CSQGTQNEQFF. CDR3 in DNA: TGCAGTCAAGGGACACAAAATGAGCAGTTCTTC.

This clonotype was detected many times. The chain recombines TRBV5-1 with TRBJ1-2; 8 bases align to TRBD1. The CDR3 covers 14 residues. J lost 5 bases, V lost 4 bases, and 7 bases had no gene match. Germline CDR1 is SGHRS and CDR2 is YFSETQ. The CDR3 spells CASSLGQGWYGYTF. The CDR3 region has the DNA TGCGCCAGCAGCCTCGGACAGGGTTGGTATGGCTACACCTTC.

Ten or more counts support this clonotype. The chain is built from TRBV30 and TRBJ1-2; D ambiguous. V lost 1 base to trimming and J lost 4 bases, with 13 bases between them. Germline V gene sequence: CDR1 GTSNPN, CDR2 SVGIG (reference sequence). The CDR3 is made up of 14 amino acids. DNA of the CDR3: TGTGCCTGGAGTGCGTACGGGCTAAGCTATGGCTACACCTTC. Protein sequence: CAWSAYGLSYGYTF.

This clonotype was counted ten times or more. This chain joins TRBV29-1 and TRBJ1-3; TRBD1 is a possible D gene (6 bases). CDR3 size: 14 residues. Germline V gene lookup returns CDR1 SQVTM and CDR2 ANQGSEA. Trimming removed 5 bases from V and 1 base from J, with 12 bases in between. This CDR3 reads CSVQGGLSGNTIYF. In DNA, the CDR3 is TGCAGCGTTCAAGGGGGGTTGTCTGGAAACACCATATATTTT.

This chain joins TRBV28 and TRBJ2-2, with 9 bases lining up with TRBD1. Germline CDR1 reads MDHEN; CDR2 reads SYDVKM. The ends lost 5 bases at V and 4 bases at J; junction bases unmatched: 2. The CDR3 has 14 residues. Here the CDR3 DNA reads TGTGCCAGCAGTCGGGACAGGGCCACCGGGGAGCTGTTTTTT. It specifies CASSRDRATGELFF. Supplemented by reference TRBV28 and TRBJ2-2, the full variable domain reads DVKVTQSSRYLVKRTGEKVFLECVQDMDHENMFWYRQDPGLGLRLIYFSYDVKMKEKGDIPEGYSVSREKKERFSLILESASTNQTSMYLCASSRDRATGELFFGEGSRLTVL.

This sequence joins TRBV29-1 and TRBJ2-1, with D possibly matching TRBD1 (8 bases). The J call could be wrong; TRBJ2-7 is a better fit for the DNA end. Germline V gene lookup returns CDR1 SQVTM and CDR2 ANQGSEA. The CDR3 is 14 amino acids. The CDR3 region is CSARAGQVKNEQYF. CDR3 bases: TGCAGCGCGCGAGCGGGACAGGTCAAAAATGAGCAGTACTTC.

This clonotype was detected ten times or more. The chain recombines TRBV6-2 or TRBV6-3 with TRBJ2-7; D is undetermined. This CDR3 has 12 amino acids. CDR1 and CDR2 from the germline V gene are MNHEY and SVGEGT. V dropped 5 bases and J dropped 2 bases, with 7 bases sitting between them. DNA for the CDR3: TGTGCCAGCAGTCCCCCTACCTACGAGCAGTACGTC. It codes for CASSPPTYEQYV.

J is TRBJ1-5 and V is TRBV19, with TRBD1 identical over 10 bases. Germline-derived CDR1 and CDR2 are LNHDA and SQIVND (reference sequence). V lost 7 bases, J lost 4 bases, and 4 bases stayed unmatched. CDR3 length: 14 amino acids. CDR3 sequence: CASKTDRGNQPQHF. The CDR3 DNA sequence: TGTGCCAGTAAAACGGACAGGGGGAATCAGCCCCAGCATTTT.

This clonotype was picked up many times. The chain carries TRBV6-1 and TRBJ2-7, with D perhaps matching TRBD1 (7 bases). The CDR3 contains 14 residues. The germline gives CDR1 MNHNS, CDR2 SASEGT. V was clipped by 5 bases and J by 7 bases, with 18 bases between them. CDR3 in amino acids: CASSYGGGRGEQYF. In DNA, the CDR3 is TGTGCCAGCAGTTACGGAGGGGGCCGGGGGGAGCAGTACTTC.

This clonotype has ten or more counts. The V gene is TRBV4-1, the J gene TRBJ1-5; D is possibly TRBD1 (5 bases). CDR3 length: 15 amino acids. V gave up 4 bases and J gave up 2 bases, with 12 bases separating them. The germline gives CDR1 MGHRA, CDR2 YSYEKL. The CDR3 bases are TGCGCCAGCAGCCTCGAATGGGGGGGCAATCAGCCCCAGCATTTT. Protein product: CASSLEWGGNQPQHF.

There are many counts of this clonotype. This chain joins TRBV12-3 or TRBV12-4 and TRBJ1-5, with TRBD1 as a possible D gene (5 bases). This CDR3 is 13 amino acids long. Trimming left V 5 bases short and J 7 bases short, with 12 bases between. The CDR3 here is CASSKGREQPQHF. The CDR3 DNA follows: TGTGCCAGCAGTAAGGGGAGGGAACAGCCCCAGCATTTT.

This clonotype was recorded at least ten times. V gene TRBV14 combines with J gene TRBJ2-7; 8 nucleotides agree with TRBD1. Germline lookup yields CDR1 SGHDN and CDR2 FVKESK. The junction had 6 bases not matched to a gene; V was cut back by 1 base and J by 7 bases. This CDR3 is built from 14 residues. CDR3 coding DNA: TGTGCCAGCAGCCAAGTGACAGGGGCTGGGGAGCAGTACTTC. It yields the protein CASSQVTGAGEQYF.

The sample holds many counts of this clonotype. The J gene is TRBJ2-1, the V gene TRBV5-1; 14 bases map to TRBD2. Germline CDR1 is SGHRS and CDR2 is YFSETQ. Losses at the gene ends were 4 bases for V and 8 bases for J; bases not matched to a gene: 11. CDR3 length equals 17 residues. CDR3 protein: CASSPRLAGGLSYEQFF. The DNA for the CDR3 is TGCGCCAGCAGCCCCAGACTAGCGGGAGGGCTTTCGTATGAGCAGTTCTTC.

The CDR3 loop is CASSKRASGSYNEQFF. The CDR3 nucleotides read TGTGCCAGTAGTAAGCGAGCTAGCGGGTCCTACAATGAGCAGTTCTTC. The V gene is TRBV19, the J gene TRBJ2-1, with 8 bases aligning to TRBD2. With 4 bases clipped from V and 1 base from J, the junction kept 6 bases outside the gene matches. The CDR3 contains 16 residues. Per germline, CDR1 LNHDA and CDR2 SQIVND (reference sequence). Supplemented by reference TRBV19 and TRBJ2-1, the full variable domain reads DGGITQSPKYLFRKEGQNVTLSCEQNLNHDAMYWYRQDPGQGLRLIYYSQIVNDFQKGDIAEGYSVSREKKESFPLTVTSAQKNPTAFYLCASSKRASGSYNEQFFGPGTRLTVL.

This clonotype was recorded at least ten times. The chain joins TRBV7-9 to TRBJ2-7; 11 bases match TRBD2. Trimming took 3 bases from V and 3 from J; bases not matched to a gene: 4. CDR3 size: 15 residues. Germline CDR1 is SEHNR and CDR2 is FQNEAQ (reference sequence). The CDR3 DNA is TGTGCCAGCAGCTTGGGACTAGCGGAGAACTACGAGCAGTACGTC. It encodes CASSLGLAENYEQYV.

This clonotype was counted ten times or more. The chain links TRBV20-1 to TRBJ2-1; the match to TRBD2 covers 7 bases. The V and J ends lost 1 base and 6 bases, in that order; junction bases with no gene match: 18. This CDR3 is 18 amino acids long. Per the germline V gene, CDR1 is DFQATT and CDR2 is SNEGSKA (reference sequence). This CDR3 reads CSARAIRTWGGSSNEQFF. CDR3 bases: TGCAGTGCTAGAGCCATACGGACCTGGGGGGGGAGTAGCAATGAGCAGTTCTTC.

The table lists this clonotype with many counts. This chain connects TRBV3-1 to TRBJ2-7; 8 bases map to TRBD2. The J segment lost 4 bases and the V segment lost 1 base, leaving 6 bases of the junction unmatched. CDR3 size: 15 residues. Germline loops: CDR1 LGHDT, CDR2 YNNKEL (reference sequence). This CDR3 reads CASSQGTSGPYEQYF. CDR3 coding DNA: TGTGCCAGCAGCCAAGGAACTAGCGGCCCATACGAGCAGTACTTC.